These T cell receptor beta chains were read from a single sample in a study of blood T cells in healthy people across ages. TCRdb processed the 5' RACE reads anew with MiXCR; each CDR3 protein has one entry. The sample lists hundreds of thousands of distinct CDR3 sequences; 55% to 75% were seen once. Sequenced material: blood. The receptors here all came from a man aged 25-45 years in good health. CDR3s include the opening cysteine and the closing phenylalanine or tryptophan. D genes are given only for firm matches. The size field is filled for only some rows; it gives once, few, many or a size class.

CDR3aa	CDR3nt	d_gene	abundance	v_gene	j_gene
CASSLEPGPHYEQYF	TGTGCCAGCAGCTTAGAACCGGGACCCCACTACGAGCAGTACTTC	-	few	TRBV7-2	TRBJ2-7
CSASGQPPYEQYF	TGCAGTGCTAGTGGACAGCCCCCCTACGAGCAGTACTTC	-	-	TRBV20-1	TRBJ2-7
CSVIGTDWPPNEQYF	TGCAGCGTAATAGGGACCGATTGGCCCCCAAACGAGCAGTACTTC	-	few	TRBV29-1	TRBJ2-7
CASRGEVYGYTF	TGTGCCAGCAGGGGCGAAGTCTATGGCTACACCTTC	-	few	TRBV2	TRBJ1-2
CSVADVTYGYTF	TGCAGCGTTGCTGACGTAACCTATGGCTACACCTTC	-	-	TRBV29-1	TRBJ1-2
CASSLGASGRSEQFF	TGTGCCAGCAGCTTAGGTGCTAGCGGGAGATCTGAGCAGTTCTTC	TRBD2	-	TRBV7-3	TRBJ2-1
CASSCLAGFSGELFF	TGTGCCAGCAGTTGTCTAGCGGGATTCAGTGGGGAGCTGTTTTTT	TRBD2	once	TRBV27	TRBJ2-2
CSVAQGADYGYTF	TGCAGCGTTGCGCAGGGGGCAGACTATGGCTACACCTTC	TRBD1	-	TRBV29-1	TRBJ1-2
CSATSDGRLNEQFF	TGCAGTGCTACAAGCGACGGCCGACTCAATGAGCAGTTCTTC	-	once	TRBV20-1	TRBJ2-1
CASSHFWGRGSYEQYF	TGTGCCAGCAGCCACTTTTGGGGGAGAGGGTCCTACGAGCAGTACTTC	-	once	TRBV7-9	TRBJ2-7
CASSAGRVTNEKLFF	TGTGCCAGCAGTGCGGGACGAGTAACTAACGAAAAACTGTTTTTT	-	-	TRBV6-1	TRBJ1-4
CSASRVPGGPMNTEAFF	TGCAGTGCTAGTCGGGTTCCTGGGGGCCCGATGAACACTGAAGCTTTCTTT	-	-	TRBV20-1	TRBJ1-1
CASSPRTSGNYEQYF	TGTGCCAGCAGTCCACGGACTAGCGGAAACTACGAGCAGTACTTC	TRBD2	few	TRBV27	TRBJ2-7
CASMGVGGVGTEAFF	TGTGCCAGCATGGGGGTCGGGGGCGTGGGCACTGAAGCTTTCTTT	-	-	TRBV27	TRBJ1-1
CASSPEGHVYEQYF	TGTGCCAGCAGTCCCGAGGGTCATGTCTACGAGCAGTACTTC	-	-	TRBV5-5	TRBJ2-7
CASSQEDRQGAEAFF	TGTGCCAGCAGCCAAGAAGATCGGCAGGGGGCTGAAGCTTTCTTT	TRBD1	-	TRBV3-1	TRBJ1-1
CASSLGRGAGVHYERQYF	TGTGCCAGCAGCTTGGGTCGAGGAGCGGGGGTACACTACGAGCGGCAGTACTTC	TRBD2	-	TRBV5-8	TRBJ2-4
CSARAGNTGELFF	TGCAGTGCTAGAGCGGGGAACACCGGGGAGCTGTTTTTT	-	-	TRBV20-1	TRBJ2-2